Listed below are T cell receptor beta chains from one sample, sequenced in a study of blood T cell repertoires in COVID-19. Using immunoSEQ multiplex PCR, the repertoire was profiled, and TCRdb retains in-frame clones only, with some absent. The repertoire holds 270,000 or so clones, with roughly 90% as singletons. The sequenced sample was PBMCs or T cells enriched from blood (not recorded which). The origin of the receptors is a woman aged 40 to 55 with acute COVID-19. The CDR3 runs from the conserved cysteine through the conserved F or W. Each record gives: V gene, J gene, D gene, clone size, CDR3 protein, CDR3 DNA. A D gene is named only where the DNA matches it firmly. The listing skips clone size in some rows; elsewhere it reads once, few, many or a size class.

v_call: TRBV3-1/TRBV3-2; j_call: TRBJ2-5; d_call: NA; clone_size: NA; cdr3_aa: CASSQVVYLPLRTQYF; cdr3_nt: TGTGCCAGCAGCCAAGTTGTATACCTCCCCCTAAGGACCCAGTACTTC
v_call: TRBV12-5; j_call: TRBJ2-7; d_call: TRBD1; clone_size: NA; cdr3_aa: CASGLSGQGASSSYEQYF; cdr3_nt: TGTGCTAGTGGTTTGTCCGGACAGGGAGCATCAAGCTCCTACGAGCAGTACTTC
v_call: TRBV12-5; j_call: TRBJ2-6; d_call: TRBD2; clone_size: NA; cdr3_aa: CAIPGEGPGYRANVLTF; cdr3_nt: TGTGCTATTCCCGGGGAGGGGCCGGGCTATAGGGCCAACGTCCTGACTTTC
v_call: TRBV6-5; j_call: TRBJ1-6; d_call: TRBD1; clone_size: once; cdr3_aa: CASSGTEPNSPLHF; cdr3_nt: TGTGCCAGCAGCGGGACAGAACCCAATTCACCCCTCCACTTT
v_call: TRBV5-5; j_call: TRBJ2-5; d_call: NA; clone_size: NA; cdr3_aa: CASSIEEGETQYF; cdr3_nt: TGTGCCAGCAGCATAGAGGAGGGGGAGACCCAGTACTTC
v_call: TRBV18; j_call: TRBJ1-1; d_call: NA; clone_size: NA; cdr3_aa: CASSPTTAVQGNTEAFF; cdr3_nt: TGTGCCAGCTCTCCCACCACGGCCGTCCAGGGCAACACTGAAGCTTTCTTT
v_call: TRBV2; j_call: TRBJ2-2; d_call: NA; clone_size: NA; cdr3_aa: CASSGRSPNTGELFF; cdr3_nt: TGTGCCAGCAGTGGGAGAAGCCCGAACACCGGGGAGCTGTTTTTT
v_call: TRBV7-6; j_call: TRBJ2-7; d_call: TRBD1; clone_size: NA; cdr3_aa: CASSSDRGYEQYF; cdr3_nt: TGTGCCAGCAGCTCAGACAGGGGTTACGAGCAGTACTTC
v_call: TRBV7-9; j_call: TRBJ1-2; d_call: TRBD1; clone_size: NA; cdr3_aa: CASSHRDRDRVYGYTF; cdr3_nt: TGTGCCAGCAGTCACCGTGACAGGGATCGGGTCTATGGCTACACCTTC
v_call: TRBV6-5; j_call: TRBJ1-1; d_call: NA; clone_size: NA; cdr3_aa: CASSYSSGGLVTEAFF; cdr3_nt: TGTGCCAGCAGTTACTCGTCGGGGGGGCTGGTCACTGAAGCTTTCTTT
v_call: TRBV4-1; j_call: TRBJ1-5; d_call: TRBD1; clone_size: NA; cdr3_aa: CASSQGQGKQQPQHF; cdr3_nt: TGCGCCAGCAGCCAAGGACAGGGTAAGCAACAGCCCCAGCATTTT
v_call: TRBV28; j_call: TRBJ1-3; d_call: TRBD1; clone_size: NA; cdr3_aa: CASSPLDREGGNTIYF; cdr3_nt: TGTGCCAGCAGTCCGCTGGACAGGGAAGGTGGAAACACCATATATTTT
v_call: TRBV7-9; j_call: TRBJ1-6; d_call: TRBD1; clone_size: NA; cdr3_aa: CASSPDREYSPLHF; cdr3_nt: TGTGCCAGCAGCCCAGACAGGGAGTATTCACCCCTCCACTTT
v_call: TRBV28; j_call: TRBJ1-2; d_call: TRBD1; clone_size: once; cdr3_aa: CASSSVGGQPSNYGYTF; cdr3_nt: TGTGCCAGCAGTTCCGTAGGGGGACAGCCTTCTAACTATGGCTACACCTTC
v_call: TRBV14; j_call: TRBJ2-4; d_call: NA; clone_size: NA; cdr3_aa: CASSQGGPREIENIQYF; cdr3_nt: TGTGCCAGCAGCCAGGGAGGACCTAGAGAAATCGAAAACATTCAGTACTTC
v_call: TRBV7-8; j_call: TRBJ1-4; d_call: NA; clone_size: NA; cdr3_aa: CASSLMREKLFF; cdr3_nt: TGTGCCAGCAGCTTAATGCGCGAAAAACTGTTTTTT
v_call: TRBV7-2; j_call: TRBJ2-3; d_call: NA; clone_size: NA; cdr3_aa: CASSLSPGGRDTQYF; cdr3_nt: TGTGCCAGCAGCTTATCCCCGGGGGGCAGAGATACGCAGTATTTT
v_call: TRBV7-3; j_call: TRBJ2-5; d_call: NA; clone_size: NA; cdr3_aa: CASSYTGLGTQYF; cdr3_nt: TGTGCCAGCAGCTATACAGGGTTAGGGACCCAGTACTTC
v_call: TRBV7-9; j_call: TRBJ1-3; d_call: NA; clone_size: NA; cdr3_aa: CASSLVAGLSGNTIYF; cdr3_nt: TGTGCCAGCAGCTTAGTGGCAGGCCTCTCTGGAAACACCATATATTTT
v_call: TRBV3-1/TRBV3-2; j_call: TRBJ1-2; d_call: TRBD1; clone_size: NA; cdr3_aa: CASSQGRGHFF; cdr3_nt: TGTGCCAGCAGCCAAGGAAGGGGGCATTTCTTC
v_call: TRBV4-2; j_call: TRBJ1-5; d_call: NA; clone_size: NA; cdr3_aa: CASSQGTGEDQPQHF; cdr3_nt: TGTGCCAGCAGCCAAGGGACGGGGGAGGATCAGCCCCAGCATTTT
v_call: TRBV28; j_call: TRBJ1-6; d_call: NA; clone_size: NA; cdr3_aa: CASRVGGESSPLHF; cdr3_nt: TGTGCCAGCAGGGTCGGGGGGGAAAGTTCACCCCTCCACTTT
v_call: TRBV25-1; j_call: TRBJ2-1; d_call: TRBD1; clone_size: NA; cdr3_aa: CASRGTGGKLRNEQFF; cdr3_nt: TGTGCCAGCAGGGGGACAGGGGGCAAACTACGCAATGAGCAGTTCTTC
v_call: TRBV7-9; j_call: TRBJ1-2; d_call: NA; clone_size: once; cdr3_aa: CASSLRDRSYGYTF; cdr3_nt: TGTGCCAGCAGCCTCAGAGACAGGAGCTATGGCTACACCTTC
v_call: TRBV19; j_call: TRBJ2-3; d_call: NA; clone_size: NA; cdr3_aa: CASSIADVDSNTQYF; cdr3_nt: TGTGCCAGTAGTATAGCAGACGTCGACTCAAATACGCAGTATTTT
v_call: TRBV29-1; j_call: TRBJ2-5; d_call: NA; clone_size: once; cdr3_aa: CSVASIGGETQYF; cdr3_nt: TGCAGCGTTGCTTCGATTGGGGGGGAGACCCAGTACTTC
v_call: TRBV5-8; j_call: TRBJ2-6; d_call: NA; clone_size: NA; cdr3_aa: CASSRGQISGANVLTF; cdr3_nt: TGTGCCAGCAGCCGCGGTCAGATCTCTGGGGCCAACGTCCTGACTTTC
v_call: TRBV6-6; j_call: TRBJ1-2; d_call: TRBD1; clone_size: NA; cdr3_aa: CASSYLGGQGNYGYTF; cdr3_nt: TGTGCCAGCAGTTACTTGGGCGGACAGGGCAACTATGGCTACACCTTC
v_call: TRBV5-1; j_call: TRBJ2-1; d_call: NA; clone_size: NA; cdr3_aa: CASTGASSYNEQFF; cdr3_nt: TGCGCCAGCACAGGGGCTAGCTCCTACAATGAGCAGTTCTTC
v_call: TRBV19; j_call: TRBJ2-1; d_call: NA; clone_size: NA; cdr3_aa: CASSQSAGIEQFF; cdr3_nt: TGTGCCAGTAGTCAATCTGCAGGTATTGAGCAGTTCTTC
v_call: TRBV6-5; j_call: TRBJ1-2; d_call: TRBD1; clone_size: once; cdr3_aa: CASSRDRGGYTF; cdr3_nt: TGTGCCAGCAGTCGGGACAGGGGGGGCTACACCTTC
v_call: TRBV18; j_call: TRBJ1-1; d_call: NA; clone_size: NA; cdr3_aa: CASSPVGPAEAFF; cdr3_nt: TGTGCCAGCTCACCAGTGGGGCCCGCTGAAGCTTTCTTT